This T cell receptor beta chain appears in the sequencing data of a study of T cell repertoires in cytomegalovirus infection (dated by TCRdb to about 2019). Notes on the research overall: The peptide stimulations were aimed at well-studied HLA-B-restricted epitopes as well as recently identified HLA-C-restricted CMV epitopes, whose presentation resists viral immunomodulation. Donor HLA type was relevant to the analysis, because carriage of CMV infection together with the matching HLA type was indicated by public TCR beta signatures.

The paper as a whole reports these results and caveats: The ex vivo response was dominated by HLA-C-restricted CMV-specific TCR beta clonotypes, and the single most frequent clonotype in two of eight donors was supplied by these HLA-C-restricted clonotypes. Cumulative frequency of public TCR beta family members discriminated carriers of CMV infection plus the relevant HLA type in this cohort and an independent roughly 340-donor cohort.

Based on the germline V gene, the CDR1 and CDR2 sequences are MGHRA and YSYEKL. The CDR3 holds 10 amino acids from the cysteine to the phenylalanine. CDR3 DNA only is kept here, 30 bases in frame from base 1. Cut back by 3 bases and 12 bases, the V and J ends lie 9 bases apart. Regarding this clonotype: Its antigen specificity is not known. The sample holds no much larger clone one base away, and base qualities are not on file.

The listed sequencing device is Illumina HiSeq 1500. In TCRdb, the public reads were trimmed at Q25 with fastp and aligned with MiXCR, with productive beta chains retained. Rows with one shared CDR3 protein collapse into an entry with the most common genes and DNA. This sample lists hundreds of thousands of distinct CDR3 sequences; 40% to 50% were detected once. Just under 45% of the sample belongs to the ten largest clones. The treatment or condition label, as the study defines it: in vitro stimulation with specific CMV peptide epitopes to enrich CMV-specific T cells. The chain couples TRBV4-1 to TRBJ2-7; TRBD2 is a possible D gene, resting on 5 matching bases. The receptor was derived from a human donor in good health (CMV status not recorded). Some clones in this sample may be carry-over from other donors' samples. The source material was cultured PBMCs, sampled from culture after CMV antigen stimulation. The nucleotide sequence is TGCGCCAGCAGCCACGCCCGGGGGTACTTC. Translated, it reads CASSHARGYF.